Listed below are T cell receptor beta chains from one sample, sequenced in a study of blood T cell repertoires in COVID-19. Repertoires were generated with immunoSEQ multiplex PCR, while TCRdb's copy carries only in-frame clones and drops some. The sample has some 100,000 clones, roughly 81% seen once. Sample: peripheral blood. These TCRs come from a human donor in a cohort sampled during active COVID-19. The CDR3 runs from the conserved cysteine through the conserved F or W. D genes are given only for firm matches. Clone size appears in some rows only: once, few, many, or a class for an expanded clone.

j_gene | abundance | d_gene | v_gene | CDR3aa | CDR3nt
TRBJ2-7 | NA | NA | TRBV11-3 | CASSLGGTSGEQYF | TGTGCCAGCAGCTTAGGGGGGACTTCGGGCGAGCAGTACTTC
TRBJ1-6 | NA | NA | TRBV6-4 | CASSDQGYNSPLHF | TGTGCCAGCAGTGACCAGGGTTATAATTCACCCCTCCACTTT
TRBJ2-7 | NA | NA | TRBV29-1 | CSGVVWGVLYF | TGCAGCGGCGTTGTGTGGGGCGTGCTGTACTTC
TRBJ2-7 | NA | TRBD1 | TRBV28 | CASSPPGTGPGEQYF | TGTGCCAGCAGCCCACCCGGGACAGGGCCGGGTGAGCAGTACTTC
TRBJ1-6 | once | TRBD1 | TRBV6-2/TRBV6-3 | CASSYSRTGYSPLHF | TGTGCCAGCAGTTACTCGAGGACAGGATATTCACCCCTCCACTTT
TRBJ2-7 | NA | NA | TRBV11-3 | CASSLEGSSYEQYF | TGTGCCAGCAGCTTAGAAGGGAGCTCCTACGAGCAGTACTTC
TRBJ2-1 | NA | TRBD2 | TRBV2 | CASRSLRGGVPSGRADEQFF | TGTGCCAGCAGGTCCTTAAGGGGGGGGGTCCCTAGCGGGAGGGCTGATGAGCAGTTCTTC
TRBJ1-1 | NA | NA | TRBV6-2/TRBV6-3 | CASSNTGRAEAFF | TGTGCCAGCAGCAACACGGGCAGGGCTGAAGCTTTCTTT
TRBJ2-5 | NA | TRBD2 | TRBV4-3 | CASSQDLAGGSETQYF | TGCGCCAGCAGCCAAGACCTGGCGGGAGGATCCGAGACCCAGTACTTC
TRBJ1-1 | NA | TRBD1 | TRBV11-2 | CASSPTGLDTEAFF | TGTGCCAGCAGCCCGACAGGGTTAGACACTGAAGCTTTCTTT
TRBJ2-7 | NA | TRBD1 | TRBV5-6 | CASSPTRTGGEQYF | TGTGCCAGCAGCCCCACCCGGACAGGGGGCGAGCAGTACTTC
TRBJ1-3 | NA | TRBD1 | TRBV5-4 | CASSSIGTVGNTIYF | TGTGCCAGCAGCTCGATAGGGACAGTAGGAAACACCATATATTTT
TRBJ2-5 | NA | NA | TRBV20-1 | CSAMRETQYF | TGCAGTGCTATGAGGGAGACCCAGTACTTC
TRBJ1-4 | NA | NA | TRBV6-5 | CASSYSMTEGEKLFF | TGTGCCAGCAGTTACTCTATGACGGAGGGGGAAAAACTGTTTTTT
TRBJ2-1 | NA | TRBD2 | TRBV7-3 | CASSSDGTSGRREQFF | TGTGCCAGCAGCTCCGATGGGACTAGCGGGAGAAGGGAGCAGTTCTTC
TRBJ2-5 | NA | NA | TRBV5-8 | CASSLRMTQETQYF | TGTGCCAGCAGCTTGCGGATGACTCAAGAGACCCAGTACTTC
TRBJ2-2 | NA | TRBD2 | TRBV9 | CASSISGTSGTGELFF | TGTGCCAGCAGCATTAGTGGGACTAGCGGGACCGGGGAGCTGTTTTTT
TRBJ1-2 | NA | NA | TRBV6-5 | CASSYSGDLNYGYTF | TGTGCCAGCAGTTACTCGGGGGACTTAAACTATGGCTACACCTTC
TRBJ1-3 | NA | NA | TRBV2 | CASSQDISGNTIYF | TGTGCCAGCAGTCAAGATATCTCTGGAAACACCATATATTTT
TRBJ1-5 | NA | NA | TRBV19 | CASSIGDRSNQPQHF | TGTGCCAGTAGTATTGGAGACCGGAGCAATCAGCCCCAGCATTTT
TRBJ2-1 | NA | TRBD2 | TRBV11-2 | CASSFPRLAGGLLYNEQFF | TGTGCCAGCAGCTTCCCCCGGTTGGCGGGAGGACTTCTGTACAATGAGCAGTTCTTC
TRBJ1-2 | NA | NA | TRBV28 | CASSHSRGTLRGYTF | TGTGCCAGCAGTCACTCTCGGGGTACACTTAGGGGCTACACCTTC
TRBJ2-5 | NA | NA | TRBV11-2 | CASSLAPSVQETQYF | TGTGCCAGCAGCTTAGCCCCTAGCGTTCAAGAGACCCAGTACTTC
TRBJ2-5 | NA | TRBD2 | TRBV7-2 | CASSPGTSGKETQYF | TGTGCCAGCAGCCCTGGGACTAGCGGGAAAGAGACCCAGTACTTC
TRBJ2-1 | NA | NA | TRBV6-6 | CANSGGNEQFF | TGTGCCAACTCAGGGGGGAATGAGCAGTTCTTC